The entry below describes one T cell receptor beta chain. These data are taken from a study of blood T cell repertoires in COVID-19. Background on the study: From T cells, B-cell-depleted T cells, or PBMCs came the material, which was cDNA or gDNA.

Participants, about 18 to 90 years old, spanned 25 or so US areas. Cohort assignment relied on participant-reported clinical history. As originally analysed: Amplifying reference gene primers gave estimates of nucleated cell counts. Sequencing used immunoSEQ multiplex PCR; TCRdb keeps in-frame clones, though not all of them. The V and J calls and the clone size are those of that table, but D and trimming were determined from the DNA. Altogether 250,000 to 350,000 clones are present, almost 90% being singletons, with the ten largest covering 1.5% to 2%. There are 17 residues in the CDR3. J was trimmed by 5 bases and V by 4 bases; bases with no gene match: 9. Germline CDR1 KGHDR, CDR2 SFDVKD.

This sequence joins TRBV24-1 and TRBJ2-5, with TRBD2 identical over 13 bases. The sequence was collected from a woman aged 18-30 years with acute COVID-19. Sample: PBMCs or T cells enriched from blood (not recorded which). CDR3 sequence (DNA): TGTGCCACCAGTGACCCCCGGACTAGCGGGAGTCCCGAGACCCAGTACTTC. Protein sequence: CATSDPRTSGSPETQYF.